The rows below give T cell receptor beta chains drawn from one sample of a study of cytomegalovirus exposure and HLA in healthy donors. The protocol was immunoSEQ multiplex PCR, while the TCRdb copy is restricted to in-frame clones and leaves out a portion. The table for this sample gives about 76,000 clones. Sequences were obtained from PBMCs. The receptors were gathered from a woman aged 40-49 years in good health and CMV-seropositive. Both conserved end residues are part of each CDR3. A D gene is named only where the DNA matches it firmly.

D	V	J	DNA	CDR3
.	TRBV9	TRBJ2-7	TGTGCCAGCAGCGTAGCAGGGGCCAGCTACGAGCAGTACTTC	CASSVAGASYEQYF
TRBD2	TRBV28	TRBJ2-7	TGTGCCAGCAGCCGGGAGGGGTACGACGAGCAGTACTTC	CASSREGYDEQYF
TRBD1	TRBV27	TRBJ1-1	TGTGCCAGCAGCAAACAGGGGTATGGCACTGAAGCTTTCTTT	CASSKQGYGTEAFF
.	TRBV9	TRBJ1-1	TGTGCCAGCAGCCCCCGGGGGGTTGGCACTGAAGCTTTCTTT	CASSPRGVGTEAFF
TRBD2	TRBV6-1	TRBJ2-7	TGTGCCAGCAGTGACCCTCGACTAGCGGGGGGGCGAGAGCAGTACTTC	CASSDPRLAGGREQYF
.	TRBV28	TRBJ2-7	TGTGCCAGCAGTTTACAGCGCACGGCCTACGAGCAGTACTTC	CASSLQRTAYEQYF
.	TRBV5-1	TRBJ1-6	TGCGCCAGCAGCTTGGAAACCCAGGGCAGCACCAATTCACCCCTCCACTTT	CASSLETQGSTNSPLHF
.	TRBV7-6	TRBJ1-5	TGTGCCAGCAGCTCCTACTCCGGCGGGCTGGCCCAGCATTTT	CASSSYSGGLAQHF
.	TRBV7-2	TRBJ1-2	TGTGCCAGCAGCCTCCTTATCAACCAGATCTATGGCTACACCTTC	CASSLLINQIYGYTF
TRBD2	TRBV9	TRBJ2-7	TGTGCCAGCAGCCCCCGGGGAGGGATGAGTGAGCAGTACTTC	CASSPRGGMSEQYF
.	TRBV10-3	TRBJ1-2	TGTGCCATCAGTGAGTCGGTTGCGTCCCACCTAGAATATGGCTACACCTTC	CAISESVASHLEYGYTF
.	TRBV9	TRBJ2-3	TGTGCCAGCAGCGTAGGCGGGGCGAGTAGGGATACGCAGTATTTT	CASSVGGASRDTQYF
.	TRBV7-3	TRBJ2-3	TGTGCCAGCAGCCCGATGGGCAGAGCGGGTAACACAGATACGCAGTATTTT	CASSPMGRAGNTDTQYF
.	TRBV6-5	TRBJ2-1	TGTGCCAGCACCTCAGGGTATTCCTACAATGAGCAGTTCTTC	CASTSGYSYNEQFF
TRBD2	TRBV25-1	TRBJ2-2	TGTGCCACCGTTAGGAGTGGACTAGAGACCGGGGAGCTGTTTTTT	CATVRSGLETGELFF
.	TRBV6-5	TRBJ2-7	TGTGCCAGCAGTTACTCCTCGGGAGTACCGGGCGAGCAGTACTTC	CASSYSSGVPGEQYF
TRBD2	TRBV7-9	TRBJ2-3	TGTGCCAGCAACCGACTAGCGGGAGGGCCAGATACGCAGTATTTT	CASNRLAGGPDTQYF
TRBD1	TRBV12-5	TRBJ2-1	TGTGCTAGTGGTTTGGTAAGGACAGGGTTGGATGAGCAGTTCTTC	CASGLVRTGLDEQFF
TRBD1	TRBV5-1	TRBJ2-1	TGCGCCAGCAGCTTGGCCGACAGGGAAGGTGAGCAGTTCTTC	CASSLADREGEQFF
TRBD2	TRBV29-1	TRBJ2-3	TGCAGCGTACAAAGGGGGACTAGCGGGAGCACAGATACGCAGTATTTT	CSVQRGTSGSTDTQYF
TRBD2	TRBV9	TRBJ2-1	TGTGCCAGCAGCGATAACTTTGTAGGGACTAGCGGGAGTATTGAGCAGTTCTTC	CASSDNFVGTSGSIEQFF
.	TRBV5-4	TRBJ2-5	TGTGCCAGCAGCCTTCCGGGGTCTGTCGGAGAGACCCAGTACTTC	CASSLPGSVGETQYF
.	TRBV10-3	TRBJ2-3	TGTGCCATCAGTGAGTCCGGCACAGATACGCAGTATTTT	CAISESGTDTQYF
TRBD2	TRBV7-9	TRBJ2-5	TGTGCCAGCAGCAAGACTAGCGGGGGGAAGGAGACCCAGTACTTC	CASSKTSGGKETQYF
.	TRBV18	TRBJ2-3	TGTGCCAGCTCACCACCAGTCTCAGGAGATACGCAGTATTTT	CASSPPVSGDTQYF
.	TRBV7-8	TRBJ1-3	TGTGCCAGCAGCTCCCAGGTCCCTGGAAACACCATATATTTT	CASSSQVPGNTIYF
TRBD1	TRBV7-8	TRBJ1-1	TGTGCCAGCAGCCTATCTCAGACAGGGTTGAACACTGAAGCTTTCTTT	CASSLSQTGLNTEAFF
.	TRBV7-2	TRBJ2-7	TGTGCCAGCAGCTTAAGAGTACAGGGCGCCGAGCAGTACTTC	CASSLRVQGAEQYF
.	TRBV28	TRBJ1-3	TGTGCCAGCAGTTTACAGGGGATGAGAGGAAACACCATATATTTT	CASSLQGMRGNTIYF
TRBD2	TRBV6-5	TRBJ2-5	TGTGCCAGCAGTTACGTGACTAGCGGGGAGACCCAGTACTTC	CASSYVTSGETQYF
.	TRBV7-2	TRBJ1-3	TGTGCCAGCAGCTTAGTGACGGCTGCGGCTGGAAACACCATATATTTT	CASSLVTAAAGNTIYF
.	TRBV11-2	TRBJ2-4	TGTGCCAGCAGCTTAACTAGTATAGCCAAAAACATTCAGTACTTC	CASSLTSIAKNIQYF
.	TRBV5-4	TRBJ1-5	TGTGCCAGCAGCCGGGGGGGTGGGAGCAATCAGCCCCAGCATTTT	CASSRGGGSNQPQHF
.	TRBV5-1	TRBJ2-3	TGCGCCAGCAGCTTGTTATTGACAGATACGCAGTATTTT	CASSLLLTDTQYF
TRBD1	TRBV29-1	TRBJ1-1	TGCAGCGTTGAAGGGCATACAGGGGTAACTGAAGCTTTCTTT	CSVEGHTGVTEAFF
.	TRBV7-2	TRBJ1-1	TGTGCCAGCAGCTTAGTGGCGGGTGACACACGTGAAGCTTTCTTT	CASSLVAGDTREAFF
TRBD2	TRBV19	TRBJ2-5	TGTGCCAGTACCAACGGGGGGGAGACCCAGTACTTC	CASTNGGETQYF
TRBD2	TRBV4-2	TRBJ2-3	TGTGCCAGCAGCCAAGAGGGAGGGGACACAGATACGCAGTATTTT	CASSQEGGDTDTQYF
TRBD1	TRBV19	TRBJ2-7	TGTGCCAGTAGTATACATCCGGGACAGGGGTGGCACGAGCAGTACTTC	CASSIHPGQGWHEQYF
.	TRBV29-1	TRBJ2-2	TGCAGCGTTATCCCTGCGATCACCGGGGAGCTGTTTTTT	CSVIPAITGELFF
.	TRBV5-6	TRBJ2-2	TGTGCCAGCAGTCCGTTAGCCGGGGGAGCCGGGGAGCTGTTTTTT	CASSPLAGGAGELFF
TRBD1	TRBV11-3	TRBJ2-5	TGTGCCAGCAGCGATCGATCCGCCGGGACAGGGGACGAGACCCAGTACTTC	CASSDRSAGTGDETQYF
TRBD1	TRBV11-2	TRBJ1-2	TGTGCCAGCAGCCAAGACAGGGAATCGGGGGGCTACACCTTC	CASSQDRESGGYTF
.	TRBV5-4	TRBJ1-2	TGTGCCAGCAGCTTGACTCCCGGCGGTCGCTATGGCTACACCTTC	CASSLTPGGRYGYTF
.	TRBV18	TRBJ1-4	TGTGCCAGCTCAAGGTCCTCCGCCGGGGCAACTAATGAAAAACTGTTTTTT	CASSRSSAGATNEKLFF
.	TRBV7-8	TRBJ2-7	TGTGCCAGCAGTCACTTTAGCGCTACCTACGAGCAGTACTTC	CASSHFSATYEQYF
.	TRBV29-1	TRBJ2-1	TGCAGCGTTTCGAAGGGGCGCGGGAATTTCGTGCAGTTCTTC	CSVSKGRGNFVQFF
.	TRBV11-3	TRBJ2-3	TGTGCCAGCAGCCCGACGGCGACTAGGGGCACAGATACGCAGTATTTT	CASSPTATRGTDTQYF
TRBD1	TRBV27	TRBJ1-2	TGTGCCAGCAGAGGGAGTGGGACAGGGGGAGTTTGGGGCTACACCTTC	CASRGSGTGGVWGYTF
.	TRBV28	TRBJ2-2	TGTGCCAGCACCCGGCGGGGTTGGGCCGGGGAGCTGTTTTTT	CASTRRGWAGELFF
TRBD1	TRBV6-6	TRBJ1-5	TGTGCCAGCAGTACACGGGACAGGCCGAGCAATCAGCCCCAGCATTTT	CASSTRDRPSNQPQHF
TRBD1	TRBV4-1	TRBJ2-5	TGCGCCAGCAGCCCGGAACCGGGACAGCCAGAGACCCAGTACTTC	CASSPEPGQPETQYF